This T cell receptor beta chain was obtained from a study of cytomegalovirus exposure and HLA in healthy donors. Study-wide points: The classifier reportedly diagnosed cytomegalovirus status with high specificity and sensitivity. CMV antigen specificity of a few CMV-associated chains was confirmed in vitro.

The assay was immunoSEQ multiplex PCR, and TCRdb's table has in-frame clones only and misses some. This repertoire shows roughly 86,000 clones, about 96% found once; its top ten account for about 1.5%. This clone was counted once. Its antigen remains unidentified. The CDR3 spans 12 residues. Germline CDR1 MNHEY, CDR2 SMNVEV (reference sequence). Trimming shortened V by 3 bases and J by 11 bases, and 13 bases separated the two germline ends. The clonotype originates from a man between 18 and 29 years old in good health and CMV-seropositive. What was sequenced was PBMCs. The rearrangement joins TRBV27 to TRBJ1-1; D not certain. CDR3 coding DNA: TGTGCCAGCAGTTTCGGAGACGGCAAGGCTTTCTTT. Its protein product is CASSFGDGKAFF.